This is a list of T cell receptor beta chains from one sample in a study of T cell responses to AZD1222 COVID-19 vaccine. Repertoires were generated with immunoSEQ multiplex PCR, while TCRdb's copy carries only in-frame clones and drops some. Of 130,000 to 150,000 clones listed, around 88% are singletons. The starting material was peripheral blood, obtained on day 0 of MenACWY control vaccination. Receptors were obtained from an adult in good health. Both conserved end residues are part of each CDR3. A D gene is named only where the DNA matches it firmly. Expanded clones get a size class; other rows say once, few or many, or leave the size out.

NA | TRBD1 | TRBJ2-7 | TRBV19 | CASSIGQGAYEQYF | TGTGCCAGTAGTATCGGACAGGGAGCCTACGAGCAGTACTTC
NA | NA | TRBJ2-7 | TRBV28 | CASSLAGRDEQYF | TGTGCCAGCAGTTTAGCAGGGCGCGACGAGCAGTACTTC
NA | TRBD1 | TRBJ1-2 | TRBV28 | CASSSARGAVDGYTF | TGTGCCAGCAGTTCTGCCAGGGGGGCGGTAGATGGCTACACCTTC
NA | TRBD2 | TRBJ2-3 | TRBV24-1 | CATSDFGGRGDTQYF | TGTGCCACCAGTGATTTCGGCGGGAGGGGGGATACGCAGTATTTT
NA | NA | TRBJ1-2 | TRBV12-3/TRBV12-4 | CASSSRLDGYTF | TGTGCCAGCAGTTCTCGATTAGATGGCTACACCTTC
NA | NA | TRBJ1-3 | TRBV21-1 | CASSKWEGTGNTIYF | TGTGCCAGCAGCAAATGGGAGGGAACCGGAAACACCATATATTTT
NA | NA | TRBJ2-2 | TRBV5-1 | CASSLAYSVSNTGELFF | TGCGCCAGCAGCTTGGCCTACAGCGTCTCAAACACCGGGGAGCTGTTTTTT
few | NA | TRBJ1-1 | TRBV7-9 | CASSLTAREAFF | TGTGCCAGCAGCTTAACGGCCAGAGAAGCTTTCTTT
once | TRBD1 | TRBJ1-6 | TRBV3-1/TRBV3-2 | CASSHGDREMSPLHF | TGTGCCAGCAGCCATGGGGACAGGGAGATGTCACCCCTCCACTTT
once | TRBD1 | TRBJ2-7 | TRBV6-2/TRBV6-3 | CASSYSSGTGDFEQYF | TGTGCCAGCAGTTACTCGAGCGGGACAGGGGATTTCGAGCAGTACTTC
NA | TRBD2 | TRBJ2-3 | TRBV6-2/TRBV6-3 | CASSYMRGGRDTQYF | TGTGCCAGCAGTTACATGCGGGGGGGCCGAGATACGCAGTATTTT
NA | NA | TRBJ1-1 | TRBV18 | CASSPRAETEAFF | TGTGCCAGCTCACCCAGGGCCGAGACTGAAGCTTTCTTT
NA | TRBD2 | TRBJ2-7 | TRBV5-1 | CASTASGGFGFEQYF | TGCGCCAGCACTGCTAGCGGGGGCTTCGGATTCGAGCAGTACTTC
NA | NA | TRBJ2-7 | TRBV30 | CAWSSRSPYEQYF | TGTGCCTGGAGTAGCCGGAGCCCCTACGAGCAGTACTTC
NA | NA | TRBJ2-7 | TRBV28 | CASNLGRESREQYF | TGTGCCAGCAATTTAGGAAGGGAGAGCCGCGAGCAGTACTTC
NA | NA | TRBJ1-3 | TRBV7-9 | CASSLDPRDPRNTIYF | TGTGCCAGCAGCTTAGATCCCAGGGACCCCAGGAACACCATATATTTT
NA | NA | TRBJ1-1 | TRBV5-1 | CASSLDGGDEAFF | TGCGCCAGCAGCTTGGATGGCGGGGACGAAGCTTTCTTT
once | NA | TRBJ1-2 | TRBV7-9 | CASTRGGDGYTF | TGTGCCAGCACCCGGGGGGGCGATGGCTACACCTTC
NA | NA | TRBJ1-4 | TRBV6-5 | CASTFLGDEKLFF | TGTGCCAGCACCTTCCTTGGGGATGAAAAACTGTTTTTT
NA | TRBD1 | TRBJ1-1 | TRBV6-6 | CASSPPGQAPLYLNTEAFF | TGTGCCAGCAGTCCACCGGGACAGGCCCCTTTATATCTGAACACTGAAGCTTTCTTT